This T cell receptor (beta chain) came from a study of CXCR3-negative and CXCR3-positive naive CD8 T cells. Study information: Per-library TRB read counts averaged about 1.5 +/- 0.3 million, adding up to about 130 million in total. Overall study findings and caveats: Naive subsets were similarly diverse, while memory CD8+ repertoires were much less diverse. With respect to TRBV-TRBJ usage, naive CXCR3-negative and CXCR3-positive cells were similar; memory differed. The authors found comparable surface CD5 between naive subsets and inferred TCR strength from TRB CDR3 properties.

All TRB cDNA libraries came from 5' RACE performed with UMI labels. Reprocessing the 5' RACE reads, TCRdb reports a single entry for every CDR3 protein and omits DNA. This listing includes tens of thousands of distinct CDR3 sequences. On this clonotype: What it binds is unknown.

This CDR3 is 13 amino acids long. In germline, CDR1 is SQVTM, CDR2 ANQGSEA. The chain couples TRBV29-1 to TRBJ2-1; the TCRdb call, TRBD1, lacks DNA for checking. The sequenced sample was memory CD8+ T cells from blood. This receptor was identified in a human donor in good health. Some clones in this sample may be carry-over from other donors' samples. The chain's CDR3 is CSVVGTGGNEQFF.